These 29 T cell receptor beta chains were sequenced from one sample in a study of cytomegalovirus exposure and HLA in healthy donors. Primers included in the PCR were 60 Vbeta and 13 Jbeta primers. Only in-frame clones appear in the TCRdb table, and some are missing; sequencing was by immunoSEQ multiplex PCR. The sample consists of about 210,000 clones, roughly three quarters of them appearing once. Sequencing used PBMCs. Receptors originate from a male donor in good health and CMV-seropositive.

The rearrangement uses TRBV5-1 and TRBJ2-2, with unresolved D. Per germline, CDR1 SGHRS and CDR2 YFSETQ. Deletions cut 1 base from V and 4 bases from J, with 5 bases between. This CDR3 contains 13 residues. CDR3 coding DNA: TGCGCCAGCAGCTTGTTTATCACCGGGGAGCTGTTTTTT. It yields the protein CASSLFITGELFF.

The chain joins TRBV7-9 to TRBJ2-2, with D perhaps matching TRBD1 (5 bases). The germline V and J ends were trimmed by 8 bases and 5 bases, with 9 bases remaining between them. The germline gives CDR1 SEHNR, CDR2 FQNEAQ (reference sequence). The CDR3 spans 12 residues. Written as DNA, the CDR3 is TGTGCCAGCCGCCAGGGAACCGGGGAGCTGTTTTTT. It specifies CASRQGTGELFF.

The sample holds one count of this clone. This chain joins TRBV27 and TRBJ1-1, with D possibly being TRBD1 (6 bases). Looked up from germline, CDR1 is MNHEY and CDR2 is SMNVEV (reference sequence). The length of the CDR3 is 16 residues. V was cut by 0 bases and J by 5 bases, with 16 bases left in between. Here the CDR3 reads CASSLSRPNRVTEAFF. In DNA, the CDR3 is TGTGCCAGCAGTTTATCCCGCCCAAACAGGGTGACTGAAGCTTTCTTT.

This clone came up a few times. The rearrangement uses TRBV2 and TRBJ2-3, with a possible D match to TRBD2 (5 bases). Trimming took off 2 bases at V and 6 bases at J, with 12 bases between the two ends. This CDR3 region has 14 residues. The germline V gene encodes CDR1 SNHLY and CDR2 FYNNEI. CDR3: CASSETRASDTQYF. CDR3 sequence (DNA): TGTGCCAGCAGTGAAACGAGGGCTAGTGATACGCAGTATTTT.

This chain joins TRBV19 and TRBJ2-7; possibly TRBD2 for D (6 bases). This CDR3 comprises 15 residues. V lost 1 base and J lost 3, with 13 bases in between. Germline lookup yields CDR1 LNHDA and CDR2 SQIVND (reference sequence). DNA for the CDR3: TGTGCCAGTAGTATAGGTCCGGAGGGAGGCTACGAGCAGTACTTC. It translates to CASSIGPEGGYEQYF.

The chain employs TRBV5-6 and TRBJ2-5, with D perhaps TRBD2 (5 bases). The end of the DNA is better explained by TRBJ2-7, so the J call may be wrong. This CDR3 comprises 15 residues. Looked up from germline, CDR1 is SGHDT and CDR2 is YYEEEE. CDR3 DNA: TGTGCCAGCAGCTTTTACCGGGGTGGCTCCTACGAGCAGTACTTC. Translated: CASSFYRGGSYEQYF.

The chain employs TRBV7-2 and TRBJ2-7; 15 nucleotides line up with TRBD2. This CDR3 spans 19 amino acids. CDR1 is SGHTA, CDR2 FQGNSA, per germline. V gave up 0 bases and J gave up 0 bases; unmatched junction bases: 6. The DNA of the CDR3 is TGTGCCAGCAGCTTAGCTCCGGGACTAGCGGGAGGCCTCTCCTACGAGCAGTACTTC. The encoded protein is CASSLAPGLAGGLSYEQYF.

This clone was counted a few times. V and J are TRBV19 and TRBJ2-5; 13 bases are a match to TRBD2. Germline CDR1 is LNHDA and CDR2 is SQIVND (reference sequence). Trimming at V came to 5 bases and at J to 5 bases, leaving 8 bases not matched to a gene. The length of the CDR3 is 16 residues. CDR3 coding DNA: TGTGCCAGTAGTGCGACTAGCGGGGGGACCTGGGAGACCCAGTACTTC. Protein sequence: CASSATSGGTWETQYF.

In DNA form, the CDR3 reads TGTGCCAGCAGCCCAGTTAGTAGACTAGCGATGGGGACCCAGTACTTC. Translating it yields CASSPVSRLAMGTQYF. The chain joins TRBV7-2 to TRBJ2-5; 8 bases map to TRBD2. Germline V gene sequence: CDR1 SGHTA, CDR2 FQGNSA. The trim removed 5 bases at V and 7 bases at J, leaving 15 bases unmatched. This CDR3 spans 16 amino acids. Full variable domain (remainder filled in from reference TRBV7-2 and TRBJ2-5): GAGVSQSPSNKVTEKGKDVELRCDPISGHTALYWYRQSLGQGLEFLIYFQGNSAPDKSGLPSDRFSAERTGGSVSTLTIQRTQQEDSAVYLCASSPVSRLAMGTQYFGPGTRLLVL.

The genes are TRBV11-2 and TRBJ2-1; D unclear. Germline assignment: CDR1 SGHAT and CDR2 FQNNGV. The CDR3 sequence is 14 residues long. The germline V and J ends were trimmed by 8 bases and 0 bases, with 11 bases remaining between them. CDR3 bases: TGTGCCAGCTCCCCACGGAGCTCCTACAATGAGCAGTTCTTC. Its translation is CASSPRSSYNEQFF.

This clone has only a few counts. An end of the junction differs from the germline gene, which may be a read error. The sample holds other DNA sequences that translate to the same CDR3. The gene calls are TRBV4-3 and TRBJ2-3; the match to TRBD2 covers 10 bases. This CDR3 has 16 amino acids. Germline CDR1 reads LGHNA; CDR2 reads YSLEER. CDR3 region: CASSQGASGSGDTQYF. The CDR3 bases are TGCGCCAGCAGCCAAGGGGCTAGCGGGAGTGGAGATACGCAATATTTT.

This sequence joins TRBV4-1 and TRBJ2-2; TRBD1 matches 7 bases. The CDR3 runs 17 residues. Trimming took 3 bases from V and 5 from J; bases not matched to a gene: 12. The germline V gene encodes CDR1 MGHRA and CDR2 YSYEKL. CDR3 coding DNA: TGCGCCAGCAGCCAGGTTTCGGTAGGGGGCTTGACCGGGGAGCTGTTTTTT. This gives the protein CASSQVSVGGLTGELFF.

CDR3 DNA: TGTGCCAGCAGCCCAACGACTACAGGGGGCTGGAACACCATATATTTT. Protein: CASSPTTTGGWNTIYF. The chain recombines TRBV7-2 with TRBJ1-3; 9 nucleotides agree with TRBD1. The CDR3 runs 16 residues. Germline V lookup: CDR1 SGHTA, CDR2 FQGNSA. Losses at the gene ends were 5 bases for V and 7 bases for J; bases not matched to a gene: 12. The whole variable domain, remainder taken from reference TRBV7-2 and TRBJ1-3, is GAGVSQSPSNKVTEKGKDVELRCDPISGHTALYWYRQSLGQGLEFLIYFQGNSAPDKSGLPSDRFSAERTGGSVSTLTIQRTQQEDSAVYLCASSPTTTGGWNTIYFGEGSWLTVV.

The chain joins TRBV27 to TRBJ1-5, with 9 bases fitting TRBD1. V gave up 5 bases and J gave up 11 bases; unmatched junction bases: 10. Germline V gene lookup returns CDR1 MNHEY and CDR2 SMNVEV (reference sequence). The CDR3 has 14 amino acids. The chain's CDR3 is CASSKGTGNMAQHF. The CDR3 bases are TGTGCCAGCAGTAAAGGGACAGGGAACATGGCCCAGCATTTT.

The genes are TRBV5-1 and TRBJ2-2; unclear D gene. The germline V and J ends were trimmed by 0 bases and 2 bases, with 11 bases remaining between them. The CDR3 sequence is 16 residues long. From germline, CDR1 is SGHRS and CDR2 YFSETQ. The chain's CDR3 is CASSLGGARNTGELFF. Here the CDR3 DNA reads TGCGCCAGCAGCTTGGGAGGCGCCAGAAACACCGGGGAGCTGTTTTTT.

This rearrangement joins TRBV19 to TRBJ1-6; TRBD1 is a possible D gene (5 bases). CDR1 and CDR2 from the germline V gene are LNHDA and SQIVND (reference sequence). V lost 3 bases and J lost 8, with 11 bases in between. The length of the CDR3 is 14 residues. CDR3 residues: CASSIFRADSPLHF. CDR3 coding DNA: TGTGCCAGTAGTATCTTCAGGGCCGATTCACCCCTCCACTTT.

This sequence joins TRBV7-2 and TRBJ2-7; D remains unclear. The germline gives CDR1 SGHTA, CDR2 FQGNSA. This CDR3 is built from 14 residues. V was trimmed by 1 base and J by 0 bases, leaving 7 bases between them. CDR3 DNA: TGTGCCAGCAGCTTAGTGTTTAACTCCTACGAGCAGTACTTC. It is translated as CASSLVFNSYEQYF.

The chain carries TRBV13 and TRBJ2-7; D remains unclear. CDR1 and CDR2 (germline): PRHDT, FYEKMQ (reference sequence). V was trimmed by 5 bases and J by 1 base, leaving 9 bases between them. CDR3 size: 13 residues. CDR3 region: CASSRGFSYEQYF. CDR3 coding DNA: TGTGCCAGCAGCCGAGGATTTTCCTACGAGCAGTACTTC.

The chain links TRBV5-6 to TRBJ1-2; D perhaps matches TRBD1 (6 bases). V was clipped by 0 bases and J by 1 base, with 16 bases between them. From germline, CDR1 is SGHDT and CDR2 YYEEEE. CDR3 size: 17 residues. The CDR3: CASSLAQGPLVNYGYTF. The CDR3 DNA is TGTGCCAGCAGCTTGGCTCAGGGGCCCCTGGTTAACTATGGCTACACCTTC.

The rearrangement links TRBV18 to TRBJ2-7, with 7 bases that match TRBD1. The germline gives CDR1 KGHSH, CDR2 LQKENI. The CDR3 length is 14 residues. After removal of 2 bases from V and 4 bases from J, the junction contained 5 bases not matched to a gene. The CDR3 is CASSPRQGGYEQYF. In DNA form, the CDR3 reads TGTGCCAGCTCACCAAGACAGGGTGGGTACGAGCAGTACTTC. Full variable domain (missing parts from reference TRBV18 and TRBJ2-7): NAGVMQNPRHLVRRRGQEARLRCSPMKGHSHVYWYRQLPEEGLKFMVYLQKENIIDESGMPKERFSAEFPKEGPSILRIQQVVRGDSAAYFCASSPRQGGYEQYFGPGTRLTVT.

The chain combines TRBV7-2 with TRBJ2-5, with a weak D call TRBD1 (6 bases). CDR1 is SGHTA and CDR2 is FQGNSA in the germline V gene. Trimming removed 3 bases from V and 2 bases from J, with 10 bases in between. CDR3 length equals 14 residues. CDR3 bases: TGTGCCAGCAGCTTCGGACAGCCTCAAGAGACCCAGTACTTC. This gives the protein CASSFGQPQETQYF. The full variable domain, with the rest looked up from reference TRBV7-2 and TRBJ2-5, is GAGVSQSPSNKVTEKGKDVELRCDPISGHTALYWYRQSLGQGLEFLIYFQGNSAPDKSGLPSDRFSAERTGGSVSTLTIQRTQQEDSAVYLCASSFGQPQETQYFGPGTRLLVL.

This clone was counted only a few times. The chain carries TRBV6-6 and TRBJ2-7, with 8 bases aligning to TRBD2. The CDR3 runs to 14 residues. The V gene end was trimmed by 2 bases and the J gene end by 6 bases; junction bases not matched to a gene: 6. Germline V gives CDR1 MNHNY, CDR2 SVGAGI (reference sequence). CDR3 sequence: CASSYAAGGSEQYF. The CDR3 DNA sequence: TGTGCCAGCAGTTACGCGGCGGGAGGCTCCGAGCAGTACTTC.

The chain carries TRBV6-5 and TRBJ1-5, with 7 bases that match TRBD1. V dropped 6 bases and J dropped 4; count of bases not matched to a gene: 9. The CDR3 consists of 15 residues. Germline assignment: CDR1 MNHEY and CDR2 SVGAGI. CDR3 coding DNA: TGTGCCAGCAGGACCCGACAGGGCCAGAATCAGCCCCAGCATTTT. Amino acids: CASRTRQGQNQPQHF.

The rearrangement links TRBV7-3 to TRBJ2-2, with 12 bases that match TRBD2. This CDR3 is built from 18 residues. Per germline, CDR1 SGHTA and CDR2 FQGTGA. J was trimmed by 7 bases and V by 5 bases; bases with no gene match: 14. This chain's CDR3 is CASSPWASGGAGGGELFF. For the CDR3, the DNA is TGTGCCAGCAGCCCCTGGGCTAGCGGGGGGGCTGGCGGCGGGGAGCTGTTTTTT.

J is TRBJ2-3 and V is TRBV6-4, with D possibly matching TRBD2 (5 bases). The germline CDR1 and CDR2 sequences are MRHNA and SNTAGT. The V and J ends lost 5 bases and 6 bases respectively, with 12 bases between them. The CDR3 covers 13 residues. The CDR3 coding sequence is TGTGCCAGCAGTTACCGACCGGGGGATACGCAGTATTTT. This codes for CASSYRPGDTQYF.

CDR3 loop: CASSFPPGGGAHNEQFF. The CDR3 nucleotides are TGTGCCAGCAGCTTCCCCCCGGGCGGGGGGGCCCATAATGAGCAGTTCTTC. This chain joins TRBV7-2 and TRBJ2-1, with TRBD2 matching over 9 bases. The CDR3 extends over 17 amino acids. Germline loops: CDR1 SGHTA, CDR2 FQGNSA. Trimming cost V 3 bases and J 7 bases; bases outside gene matches: 13.

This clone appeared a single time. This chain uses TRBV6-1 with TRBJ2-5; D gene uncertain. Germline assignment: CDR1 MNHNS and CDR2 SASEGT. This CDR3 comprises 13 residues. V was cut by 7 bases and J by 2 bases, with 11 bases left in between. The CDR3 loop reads CASTVRPQETQYF. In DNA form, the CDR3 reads TGTGCCAGCACCGTGCGGCCTCAAGAGACCCAGTACTTC.

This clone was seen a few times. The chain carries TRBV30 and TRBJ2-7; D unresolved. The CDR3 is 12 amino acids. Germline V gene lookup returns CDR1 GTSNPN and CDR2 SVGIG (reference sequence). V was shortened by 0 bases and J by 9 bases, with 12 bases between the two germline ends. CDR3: CAWSVRYGGQYF. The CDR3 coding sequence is TGTGCCTGGAGTGTACGATACGGCGGGCAGTACTTC.

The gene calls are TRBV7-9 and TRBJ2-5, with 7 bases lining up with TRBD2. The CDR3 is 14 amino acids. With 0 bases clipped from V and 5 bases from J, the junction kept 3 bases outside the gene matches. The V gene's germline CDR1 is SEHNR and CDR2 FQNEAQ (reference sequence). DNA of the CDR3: TGTGCCAGCAGCTTAGCGGGAGGGGCGGAGACCCAGTACTTC. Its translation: CASSLAGGAETQYF.